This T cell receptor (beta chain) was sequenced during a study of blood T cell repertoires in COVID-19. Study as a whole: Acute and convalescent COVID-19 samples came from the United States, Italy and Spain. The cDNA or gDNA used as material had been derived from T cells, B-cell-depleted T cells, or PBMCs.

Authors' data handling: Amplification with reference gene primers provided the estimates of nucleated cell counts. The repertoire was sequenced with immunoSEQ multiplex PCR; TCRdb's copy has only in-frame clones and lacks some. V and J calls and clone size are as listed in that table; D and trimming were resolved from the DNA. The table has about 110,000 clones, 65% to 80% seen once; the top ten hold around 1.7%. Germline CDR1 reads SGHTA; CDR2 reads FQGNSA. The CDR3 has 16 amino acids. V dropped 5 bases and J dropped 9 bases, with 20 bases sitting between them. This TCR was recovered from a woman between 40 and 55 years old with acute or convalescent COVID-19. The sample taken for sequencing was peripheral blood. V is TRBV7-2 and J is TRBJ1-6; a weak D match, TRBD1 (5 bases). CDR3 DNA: TGTGCCAGCAGCCCCGCATGGGGGGGTTTGGGTTCACCCCTCCACTTT. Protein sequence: CASSPAWGGLGSPLHF.